A single TCR beta chain is shown here with its context. Original handling: How many nucleated cells were present was estimated from reference gene primer amplification. TCRdb's copy holds only in-frame clones and misses some; the assay was immunoSEQ multiplex PCR. The DNA gave D and trimming, while V, J and clone size come from that table. The data hold over 100,000 clones, with around 90% observed a single time. The CDR3 totals 16 residues. Germline CDR1 SGHAT, CDR2 FQNNGV. V lost 4 bases to trimming and J lost 7 bases; unmatched junction nucleotides: 12. The sample is drawn from a study of blood T cell repertoires in COVID-19. About the study: Samples of COVID-19 (acute and convalescent) were obtained from the United States, Italy and Spain. In each case, the material was cDNA or gDNA derived from T cells, B-cell-depleted T cells, or PBMCs.

The sequenced sample consisted of peripheral blood. This TCR was recovered from a human donor in a cohort sampled during active COVID-19. The rearrangement uses TRBV11-2 and TRBJ2-2, with 7 bases fitting TRBD2. CDR3 nucleotide sequence: TGTGCCAGCAGCTCCGGGACTACCCGGAGTGGCGGGGAGCTGTTTTTT. As protein: CASSSGTTRSGGELFF.